These 3 T cell receptor beta chains were all obtained from the same sample, sequenced in a study of blood T cell repertoires in COVID-19. Method: immunoSEQ multiplex PCR; TCRdb's copy keeps in-frame clones and lacks some. Found here are under 95,000 clones, around 87% of them singletons; the top ten hold under 6%. Specimen: peripheral blood. Source of these receptors: a man aged 35 to 55 with acute or convalescent COVID-19.

The CDR3, as DNA: TGTGCCTGGGTCTCTGGCACAGGGCCTTTGTGGACTGAAGCTTTCTTT. It translates to CAWVSGTGPLWTEAFF. The V call is TRBV30, the J call TRBJ1-1, with D perhaps TRBD1 (6 bases). This CDR3 has 16 amino acids. CDR1 and CDR2 from the germline V gene are GTSNPN and SVGIG (reference sequence). Between the trimmed V and J ends, which lost 5 bases and 5 bases, there was a span of 24 bases.

The CDR3 sequence is CASKLAGGPETQYF. CDR3 nucleotides: TGTGCCAGCAAGCTAGCGGGGGGGCCGGAGACCCAGTACTTC. V is TRBV6-5 and J is TRBJ2-5; 12 bases are a match to TRBD2. Trimming removed 7 bases from V and 5 bases from J; junction bases left unmatched: 5. CDR3 length: 14 residues. Germline-derived CDR1 and CDR2 are MNHEY and SVGAGI.

This chain links TRBV7-8 with TRBJ1-1; D unresolved. Germline V gene lookup returns CDR1 SGHVS and CDR2 FQNEAQ. V was pared by 1 base and J by 6 bases, with 9 bases between. This CDR3 has 13 amino acids. This CDR3 reads CASSLVAGPEAFF. CDR3 nucleotides: TGTGCCAGCAGCTTAGTTGCAGGCCCTGAAGCTTTCTTT.